Below, 8 T cell receptor beta chains from the same sample are listed, as sequenced in a study of blood T cell repertoires in COVID-19. The data were produced by immunoSEQ multiplex PCR, yet TCRdb's version contains in-frame clones alone and is incomplete. The data show some 200,000 clones, with around four fifths seen just once and 17% held by the top ten. The sequenced sample consisted of PBMCs or T cells enriched from blood (not recorded which). Source of these receptors: a woman between 50 and 59 years old who had recovered from COVID-19.

V gene TRBV7-9 combines with J gene TRBJ2-7; 8 positions match TRBD1. Trimming took 4 bases from V and 3 from J; bases not matched to a gene: 8. The CDR3 is made up of 15 amino acids. In germline, CDR1 is SEHNR, CDR2 FQNEAQ (reference sequence). This CDR3 reads CASSSLDRVVYEQYF. CDR3 bases: TGTGCCAGCAGCTCCCTGGACAGGGTGGTCTACGAGCAGTACTTC. Full variable domain (outside the CDR3, taken from reference TRBV7-9 and TRBJ2-7): DTGVSQNPRHKITKRGQNVTFRCDPISEHNRLYWYRQTLGQGPEFLTYFQNEAQLEKSRLLSDRFSAERPKGSFSTLEIQRTEQGDSAMYLCASSSLDRVVYEQYFGPGTRLTVT.

This chain uses TRBV28 with TRBJ1-1; no reliable D call. V lost 3 bases and J 7 bases, leaving 9 bases between the germline ends. This CDR3 comprises 12 residues. Per germline, CDR1 MDHEN and CDR2 SYDVKM. The CDR3 bases are TGTGCCAGCAGTTTTCAGCGCCTTGAAGCTTTCTTT. Translated, it gives CASSFQRLEAFF.

This chain links TRBV28 with TRBJ2-3, with a possible D match to TRBD2 (5 bases). V lost 7 bases to trimming and J lost 1 base, with 15 bases between them. Germline loops: CDR1 MDHEN, CDR2 SYDVKM. This CDR3 contains 15 residues. The CDR3 here is CASIQSGSGTDTQYF. DNA of the CDR3: TGTGCCAGCATCCAAAGTGGTAGCGGCACAGATACGCAGTATTTT.

The V call is TRBV6-5, the J call TRBJ2-1; 7 nucleotides agree with TRBD1. This CDR3 contains 13 residues. CDR1 and CDR2 from the germline V gene are MNHEY and SVGAGI. Trimming removed 4 bases from V and 5 bases from J; junction bases left unmatched: 2. The CDR3 loop is CASSSGQNNEQFF. The CDR3, as DNA: TGTGCCAGCAGTTCGGGACAGAACAATGAGCAGTTCTTC.

The gene calls are TRBV9 and TRBJ2-6, with 7 bases matching TRBD1. Germline V lookup: CDR1 SGDLS, CDR2 YYNGEE. V trimming: 5 bases; J trimming: 7 bases; junction bases outside the gene matches: 9. CDR3 length: 15 amino acids. CDR3 sequence (DNA): TGTGCCAGCAGTTCGGGACAGTGGCGAGCCAACGTCCTGACTTTC. It encodes CASSSGQWRANVLTF.

The chain is built from TRBV9 and TRBJ1-2; 9 bases align to TRBD1. This CDR3 has 15 residues. V shed 2 bases, J shed 2 bases, and the junction held 4 bases outside the gene matches. Per the germline V gene, CDR1 is SGDLS and CDR2 is YYNGEE. This chain's CDR3 is CASSVTGQGNYGYTF. The CDR3 nucleotides read TGTGCCAGCAGCGTCACGGGACAGGGAAACTATGGCTACACCTTC.

The rearrangement uses TRBV4-3 and TRBJ1-2; TRBD1 aligns across 8 bases. CDR3 length: 17 residues. CDR1 LGHNA and CDR2 YSLEER come from the germline V gene. Losses at the gene ends were 0 bases for V and 4 bases for J; bases not matched to a gene: 10. CDR3 in amino acids: CASSQDMGRGQGYGYTF. CDR3 in DNA: TGCGCCAGCAGCCAAGATATGGGCAGGGGGCAAGGCTATGGCTACACCTTC.

This clone turned up a few times. This sequence joins TRBV20-1 and TRBJ1-6; TRBD1 is a possible D gene (6 bases). Trimming left V 6 bases short and J 9 bases short, with 6 bases between. CDR1 and CDR2 from the germline V gene are DFQATT and SNEGSKA (reference sequence). This CDR3 region has 10 residues. The CDR3 DNA reads as TGCAGTGCAGGGGGTTCACCCCTCCACTTT. Amino acids: CSAGGSPLHF.